This entry features one TCR beta chain sequence. This clonotype was seen ten or more times. It has no known antigen specificity. Within one base of it there is no much larger clone, and no base qualities were kept. All donors were healthy Caucasians. The twin cohort consisted of three pairs of female monozygotic twins, all aged roughly 18 to 29 years. CD4+ and CD8+ T cell populations were isolated with positive isolation kits from Invitrogen. The trim is 8 bases for V and 2 bases for J, with a gap of 15 bases between the germline ends. The CDR3 covers 15 residues, taking in both the cysteine and the phenylalanine. CDR3 DNA is the only sequence kept; it has 45 bases, read in frame from the first base. This sample is part of a study of identical twins (TCRdb year 2016). With respect to the entire study: To test whether fetal clonotypes persist, the study used deep sequencing on TCR alpha and beta repertoires from monozygotic twins, unrelated adults of various ages, and cord blood. Replicate twin experiments were performed at different times using different library preparation protocols to rule out contamination. Summary of the overall study and its limitations: Conclusions relied on cross-sectional statistical analysis, since the same donors could not be followed over many years. A weaker excess of twin sharing was found in beta out-of-frame sequences because the signal-to-noise ratio was lowered by fewer shared sequences. Compared with coincidental sharing between unrelated individuals, out-of-frame TCR alpha sequences shared between twins showed an excess of sequences with low generation probability. In monozygotic twins, out-of-frame TCR alpha sharing was systematically underestimated by recombination models, although the models agreed with sharing between unrelated individuals. Zero-insertion analyses could be partly confounded by invariant T cells such as MAIT and iNKT, though diverse VJ usage argued against such confounding for most clonotypes. Abundant cord blood beta clonotypes carried fewer insertions; young adult naive repertoires showed a weaker similar trend, while memory repertoires showed none.

Library construction relied on 5' RACE. The reads were generated on an Illumina HiSeq 2000. A universal primer binding site was introduced by template switching, and a unique molecular identifier was present in the final cDNA, enabling accurate counting of TCR cDNA molecules. Specific primers in the conserved constant-segment region were used to synthesize first-strand cDNA for TCR alpha and beta chains. To control for contamination, every cDNA library was double barcoded, receiving both a SMART-Mk sample barcode and Illumina barcodes. TruSeq adapter sequences and Illumina sample barcodes were added in two successive PCR steps. The Illumina HiSeq platform was used with custom primers to sequence TCR alpha and beta cDNA libraries. The published analysis was carried out like this. MiGEC processed the raw reads to extract unique molecular identifiers, while MiXCR was used to determine the CDR3 positions. Recombination models were inferred per individual with the repgenHMM and IGoR tools using an EM algorithm. Shared clonotype analysis was performed with the tcR package in R, normalizing sharing by the product of cloneset sizes. To study raw recombination without the effects of thymic and clonal selection, out-of-frame nonproductive sequences were analyzed. The public reads were reanalyzed by TCRdb: fastp trimming at Q25, MiXCR alignment, in-frame beta chains only. Rows with a matching CDR3 protein are joined into one entry that keeps the most common DNA and genes. None of the V and J calls come from the authors' own analysis; TCRdb made them. Present in this sample are over 250,000 distinct CDR3 sequences, nearly 9.5% of which were seen just once. Jointly, the top ten make up approximately 6.6% of the sample.

These records were also assigned to another study, of yellow fever vaccine responses in identical twins. The second study's authors report: According to the authors, the vaccine-induced T cell response in identical twins seemed to be partly convergent and partly specific to each individual. Focusing on identical twins, the study followed the T cell clones that responded to the vaccine, and did so with precision.

The source material was CD8+ T cells sorted from blood. The chain is encoded by TRBV12-3 or TRBV12-4 joined to TRBJ2-2; no confident D gene assignment can be made. This receptor was identified in a woman aged 18-29 years in good health. The nucleotide sequence reads TGTGCCAGCTCGTTACAGAGCCCAAACACCGGGGAGCTGTTTTTT. This codes for CASSLQSPNTGELFF.